The present entry profiles one T cell receptor beta chain with its context. The antigen remains unidentified. This specimen comes from a study of T cells in Graves' hyperthyroidism and ophthalmopathy. The germline V gene encodes CDR1 MGHRA and CDR2 YSYEKL. This CDR3 contains 12 residues. V lost 3 bases, J lost 7 bases, and 6 bases lay in between. Broader study findings: Most thyroid clonotypes expanded above 0.001 were also detected in blood.

TCR beta CDR3 regions were amplified from RNA transcripts. First-round RT-PCR with HTBI primers amplified the TCR CDR3 region. From the multiplex PCR reads, TCRdb called clonotypes with MiXCR, one entry per CDR3 protein. The data hold approximately 640,000 distinct CDR3 sequences, with approximately 15% observed a single time. PBMCs were sourced from around 10 ml fresh peripheral blood. The TCR comes from a man aged 45-65 years with Graves' hyperthyroidism. The chain is built from TRBV4-1 and TRBJ1-4; no clear D. The sequenced material came from blood. CDR3 DNA sequence: TGCGCCAGCAGCCATGGCGGTGAAAAACTGTTTTTT. Its protein product is CASSHGGEKLFF.